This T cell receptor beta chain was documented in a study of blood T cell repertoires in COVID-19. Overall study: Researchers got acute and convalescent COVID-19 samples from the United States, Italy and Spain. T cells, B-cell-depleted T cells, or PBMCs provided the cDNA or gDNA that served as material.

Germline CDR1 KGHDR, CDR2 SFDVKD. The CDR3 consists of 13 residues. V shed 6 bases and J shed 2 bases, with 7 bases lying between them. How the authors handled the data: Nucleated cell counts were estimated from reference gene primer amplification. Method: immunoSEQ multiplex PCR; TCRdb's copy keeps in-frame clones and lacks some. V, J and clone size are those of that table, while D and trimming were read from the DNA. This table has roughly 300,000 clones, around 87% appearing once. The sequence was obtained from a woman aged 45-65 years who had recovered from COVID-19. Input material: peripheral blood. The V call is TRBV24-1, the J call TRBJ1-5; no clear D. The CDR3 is CATSFGGNQPQHF. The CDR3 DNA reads TGTGCCACCAGTTTCGGAGGCAATCAGCCCCAGCATTTT.